This T cell receptor beta chain derives from a study of shared clonotypes between healthy human individuals. When replicate PCRs were run on sorted subsets, they used about 220 ng DNA, about 30,000 T cell genomes. This table comes from immunoSEQ multiplex PCR, and its TCRdb copy is limited to in-frame clones, with some not included. Of about 2.2 million clones detected, 93% appear once; the ten largest clones hold about 1.6%. Naive CD8 isolation took CD45RO-negative cells positively selected for CCR7 and excluded terminally differentiated effector memory CD45RA+ cells. Caucasian adults residing in Nashville, Tennessee made up all the donors. Remarks on this clone: What it recognizes is unknown.

Study-wide results and caveats: Non-shared clonotypes were found to have lower generation probabilities than the clonotypes that were shared by all four of the sorted-subset donors. Blood was the sole source, and tissue repertoires probably differ.

With 3 bases removed from V and 5 bases from J, the gap between germline ends came to 7 bases. CDR1 SEHNR and CDR2 FQNEAQ come from the germline V gene (reference sequence). The CDR3 sequence is 13 residues long. The sequenced sample was naive CD8+ T cells from PBMCs. The gene calls are TRBV7-9 and TRBJ2-2; D unclear. The TCR was taken from a man aged 18 to 30 in good health. Some clones in this sample may be carry-over from other donors' samples. This CDR3 reads CASSFGLTGELFF. DNA of the CDR3: TGTGCCAGCAGCTTTGGCTTGACCGGGGAGCTGTTTTTT.